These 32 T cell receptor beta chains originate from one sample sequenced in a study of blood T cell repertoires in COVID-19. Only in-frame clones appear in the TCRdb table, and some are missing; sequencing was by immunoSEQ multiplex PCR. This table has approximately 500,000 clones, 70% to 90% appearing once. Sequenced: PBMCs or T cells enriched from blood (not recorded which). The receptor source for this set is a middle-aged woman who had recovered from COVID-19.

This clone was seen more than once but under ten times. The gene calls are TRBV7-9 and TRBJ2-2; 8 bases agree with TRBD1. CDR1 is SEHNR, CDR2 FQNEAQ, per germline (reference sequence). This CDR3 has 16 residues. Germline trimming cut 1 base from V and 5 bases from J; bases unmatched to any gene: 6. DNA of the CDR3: TGTGCCAGCAGCTTAGACAGGGGGAAGGATACCGGGGAGCTGTTTTTT. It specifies CASSLDRGKDTGELFF.

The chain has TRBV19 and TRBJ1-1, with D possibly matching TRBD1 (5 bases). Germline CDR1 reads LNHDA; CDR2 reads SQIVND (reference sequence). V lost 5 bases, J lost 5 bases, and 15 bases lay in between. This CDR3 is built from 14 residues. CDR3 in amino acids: CASSSRGRGTEAFF. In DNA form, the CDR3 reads TGTGCCAGTAGTTCCCGGGGTCGGGGGACTGAAGCTTTCTTT.

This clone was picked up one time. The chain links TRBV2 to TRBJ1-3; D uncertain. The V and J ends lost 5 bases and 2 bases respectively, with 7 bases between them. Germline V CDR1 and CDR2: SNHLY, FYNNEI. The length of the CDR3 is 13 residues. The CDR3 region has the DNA TGTGCCAGCAGTCCCGGGACTGGAAACACCATATATTTT. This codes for CASSPGTGNTIYF. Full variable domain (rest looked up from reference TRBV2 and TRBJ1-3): EPEVTQTPSHQVTQMGQEVILRCVPISNHLYFYWYRQILGQKVEFLVSFYNNEISEKSEIFDDQFSVERPDGSNFTLKIRSTKLEDSAMYFCASSPGTGNTIYFGEGSWLTVV.

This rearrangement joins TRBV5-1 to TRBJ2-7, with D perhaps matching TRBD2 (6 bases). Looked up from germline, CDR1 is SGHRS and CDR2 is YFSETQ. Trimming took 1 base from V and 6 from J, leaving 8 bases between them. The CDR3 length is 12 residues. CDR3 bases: TGCGCCAGCAGCTTGCCTAGCGCCGAGCAGTACTTC. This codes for CASSLPSAEQYF.

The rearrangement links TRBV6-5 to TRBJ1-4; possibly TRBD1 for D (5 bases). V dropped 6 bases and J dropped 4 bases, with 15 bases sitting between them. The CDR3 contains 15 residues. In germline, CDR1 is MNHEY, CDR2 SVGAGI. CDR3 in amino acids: CASSEAAGDNEKLFF. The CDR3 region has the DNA TGTGCCAGCAGCGAGGCGGCGGGGGATAATGAAAAACTGTTTTTT.

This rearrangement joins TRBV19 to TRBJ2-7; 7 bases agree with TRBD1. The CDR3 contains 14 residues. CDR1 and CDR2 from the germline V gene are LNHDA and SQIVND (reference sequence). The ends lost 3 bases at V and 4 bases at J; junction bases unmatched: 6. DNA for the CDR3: TGTGCCAGTAGTATTCGCGACAGGGAATACGAGCAGTACTTC. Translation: CASSIRDREYEQYF.

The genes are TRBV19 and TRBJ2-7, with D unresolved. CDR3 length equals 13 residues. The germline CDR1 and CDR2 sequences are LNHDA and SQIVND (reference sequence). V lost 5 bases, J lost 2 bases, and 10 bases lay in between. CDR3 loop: CASSPSAAYEQYF. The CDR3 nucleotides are TGTGCCAGTAGTCCTAGTGCGGCCTACGAGCAGTACTTC.

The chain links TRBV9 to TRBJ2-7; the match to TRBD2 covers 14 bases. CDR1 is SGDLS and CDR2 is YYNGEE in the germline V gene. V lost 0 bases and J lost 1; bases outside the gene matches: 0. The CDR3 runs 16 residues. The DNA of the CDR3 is TGTGCCAGCAGCGTAGGACTAGCGGGAGGGTCCTACGAGCAGTACTTC. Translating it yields CASSVGLAGGSYEQYF.

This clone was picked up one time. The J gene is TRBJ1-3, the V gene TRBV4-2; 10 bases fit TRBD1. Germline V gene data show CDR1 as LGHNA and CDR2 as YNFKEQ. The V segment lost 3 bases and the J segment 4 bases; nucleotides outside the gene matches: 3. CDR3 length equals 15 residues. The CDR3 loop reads CASSQGQGNGNTIYF. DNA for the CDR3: TGTGCCAGCAGCCAGGGACAGGGGAACGGAAACACCATATATTTT.

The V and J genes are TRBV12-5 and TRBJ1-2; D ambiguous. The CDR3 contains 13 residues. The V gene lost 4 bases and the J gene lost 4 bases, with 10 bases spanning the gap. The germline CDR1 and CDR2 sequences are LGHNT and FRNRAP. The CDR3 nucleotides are TGTGCTAGTGGTTCCACTTTATTCTATGGCTACACCTTC. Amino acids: CASGSTLFYGYTF.

CDR3 loop: CASSSRAVLYEQYF. CDR3 DNA: TGTGCCAGCAGCTCGCGGGCGGTACTCTACGAGCAGTACTTC. The chain combines TRBV7-9 with TRBJ2-7; tentative D call: TRBD2 (5 bases). Germline V gives CDR1 SEHNR, CDR2 FQNEAQ (reference sequence). This CDR3 comprises 14 residues. Trimming shortened V by 4 bases and J by 3 bases, and 13 bases separated the two germline ends.

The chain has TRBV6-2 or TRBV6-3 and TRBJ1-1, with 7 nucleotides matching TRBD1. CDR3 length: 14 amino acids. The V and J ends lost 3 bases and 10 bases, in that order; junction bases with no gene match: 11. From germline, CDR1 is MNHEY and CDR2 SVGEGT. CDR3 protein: CASSYTVTGIGAFF. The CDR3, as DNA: TGTGCCAGCAGTTATACCGTGACAGGGATTGGAGCTTTCTTT.

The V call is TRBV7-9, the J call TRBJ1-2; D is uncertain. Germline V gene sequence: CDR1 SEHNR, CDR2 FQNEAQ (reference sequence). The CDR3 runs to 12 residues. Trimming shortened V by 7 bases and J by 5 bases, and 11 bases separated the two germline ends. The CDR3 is CASNERRYGYTF. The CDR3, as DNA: TGTGCCAGCAACGAGAGGCGTTATGGCTACACCTTC.

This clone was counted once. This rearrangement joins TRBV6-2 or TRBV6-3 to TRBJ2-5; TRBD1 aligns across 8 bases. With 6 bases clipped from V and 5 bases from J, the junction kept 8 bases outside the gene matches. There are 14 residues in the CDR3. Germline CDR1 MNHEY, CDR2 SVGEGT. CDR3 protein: CASSSRGRGETQYF. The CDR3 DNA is TGTGCCAGCAGCTCCAGGGGGCGAGGCGAGACCCAGTACTTC.

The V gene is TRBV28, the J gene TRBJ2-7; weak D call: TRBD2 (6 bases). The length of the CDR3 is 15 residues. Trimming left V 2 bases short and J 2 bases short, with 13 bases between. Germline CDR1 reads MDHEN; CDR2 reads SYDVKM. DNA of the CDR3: TGTGCCAGCAGTTTACCCGGACTACTGACCTACGAGCAGTACTTC. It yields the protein CASSLPGLLTYEQYF. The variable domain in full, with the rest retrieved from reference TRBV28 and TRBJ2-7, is DVKVTQSSRYLVKRTGEKVFLECVQDMDHENMFWYRQDPGLGLRLIYFSYDVKMKEKGDIPEGYSVSREKKERFSLILESASTNQTSMYLCASSLPGLLTYEQYFGPGTRLTVT.

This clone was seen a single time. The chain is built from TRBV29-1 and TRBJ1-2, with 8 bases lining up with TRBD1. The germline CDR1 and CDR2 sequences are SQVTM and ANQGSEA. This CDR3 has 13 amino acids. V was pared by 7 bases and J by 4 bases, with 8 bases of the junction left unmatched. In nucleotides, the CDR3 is TGCAGCGCCGACCCACAGGGGGGCTATGGCTACACCTTC. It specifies CSADPQGGYGYTF. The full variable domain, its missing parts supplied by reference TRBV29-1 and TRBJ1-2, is SAVISQKPSRDICQRGTSLTIQCQVDSQVTMMFWYRQQPGQSLTLIATANQGSEATYESGFVIDKFPISRPNLTFSTLTVSNMSPEDSSIYLCSADPQGGYGYTFGSGTRLTVV.

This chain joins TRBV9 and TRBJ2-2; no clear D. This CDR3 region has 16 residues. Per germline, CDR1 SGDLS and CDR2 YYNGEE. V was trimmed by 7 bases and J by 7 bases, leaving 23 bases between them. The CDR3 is CASSPRPPFRNGELFF. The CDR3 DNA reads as TGTGCCAGCTCGCCCCGTCCCCCTTTTAGAAACGGGGAGCTGTTTTTT.

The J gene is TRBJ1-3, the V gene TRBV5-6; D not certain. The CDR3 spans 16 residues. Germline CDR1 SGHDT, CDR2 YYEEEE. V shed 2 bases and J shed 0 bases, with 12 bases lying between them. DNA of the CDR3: TGTGCCAGCAGCTTTGGACTGACCTACTCTGGAAACACCATATATTTT. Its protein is CASSFGLTYSGNTIYF. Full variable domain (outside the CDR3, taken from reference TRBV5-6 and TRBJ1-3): DAGVTQSPTHLIKTRGQQVTLRCSPKSGHDTVSWYQQALGQGPQFIFQYYEEEERQRGNFPDRFSGHQFPNYSSELNVNALLLGDSALYLCASSFGLTYSGNTIYFGEGSWLTVV.

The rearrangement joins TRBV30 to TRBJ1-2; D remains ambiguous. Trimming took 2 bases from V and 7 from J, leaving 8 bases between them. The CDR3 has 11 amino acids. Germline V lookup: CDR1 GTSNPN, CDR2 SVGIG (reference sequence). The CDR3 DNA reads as TGTGCCTGGAGTTCAGGCTTTGGCTACACCTTC. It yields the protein CAWSSGFGYTF.

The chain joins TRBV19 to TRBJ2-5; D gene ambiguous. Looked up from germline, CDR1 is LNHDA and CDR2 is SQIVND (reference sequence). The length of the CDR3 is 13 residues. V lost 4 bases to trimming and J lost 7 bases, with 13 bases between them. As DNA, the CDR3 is TGTGCCAGTAGTACGACACAGTCAGGGACCCAGTACTTC. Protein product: CASSTTQSGTQYF.

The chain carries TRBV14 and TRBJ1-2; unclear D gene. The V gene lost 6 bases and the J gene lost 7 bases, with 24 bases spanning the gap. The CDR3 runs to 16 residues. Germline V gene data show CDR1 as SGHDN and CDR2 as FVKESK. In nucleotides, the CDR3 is TGTGCCAGCAGTCCATCTCCGGGAGCCTTTATGGTTGGCTACACCTTC. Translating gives CASSPSPGAFMVGYTF. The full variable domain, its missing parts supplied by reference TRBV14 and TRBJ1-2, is EAGVTQFPSHSVIEKGQTVTLRCDPISGHDNLYWYRRVMGKEIKFLLHFVKESKQDESGMPNNRFLAERTGGTYSTLKVQPAELEDSGVYFCASSPSPGAFMVGYTFGSGTRLTVV.

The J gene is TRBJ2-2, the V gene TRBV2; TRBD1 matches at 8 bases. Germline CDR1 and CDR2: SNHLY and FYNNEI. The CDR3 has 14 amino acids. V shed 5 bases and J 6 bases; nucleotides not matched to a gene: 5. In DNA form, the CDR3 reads TGTGCCAGCAGTTGGGACAGGTTGGCCGGGGAGCTGTTTTTT. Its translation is CASSWDRLAGELFF.

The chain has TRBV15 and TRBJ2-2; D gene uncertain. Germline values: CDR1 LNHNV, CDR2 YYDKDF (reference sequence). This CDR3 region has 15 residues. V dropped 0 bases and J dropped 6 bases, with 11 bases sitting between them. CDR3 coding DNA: TGTGCCACCAGCAGAGACCCTAAACCCCCCGGGGAGCTGTTTTTT. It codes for CATSRDPKPPGELFF.

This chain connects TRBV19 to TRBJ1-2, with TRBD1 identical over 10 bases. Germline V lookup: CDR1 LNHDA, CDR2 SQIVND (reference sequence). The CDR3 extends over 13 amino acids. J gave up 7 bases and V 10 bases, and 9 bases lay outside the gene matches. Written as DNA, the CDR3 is TGTGCCACCCAGAGGACAGGGGGTTCTGGCTACACCTTC. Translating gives CATQRTGGSGYTF. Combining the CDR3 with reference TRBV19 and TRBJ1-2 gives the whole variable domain DGGITQSPKYLFRKEGQNVTLSCEQNLNHDAMYWYRQDPGQGLRLIYYSQIVNDFQKGDIAEGYSVSREKKESFPLTVTSAQKNPTAFYLCATQRTGGSGYTFGSGTRLTVV.

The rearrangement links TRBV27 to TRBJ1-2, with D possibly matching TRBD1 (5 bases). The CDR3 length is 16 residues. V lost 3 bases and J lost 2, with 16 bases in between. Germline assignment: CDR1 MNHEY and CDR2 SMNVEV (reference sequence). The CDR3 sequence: CASSFSAGEANYGYTF. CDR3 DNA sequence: TGTGCCAGCAGTTTCTCCGCGGGGGAGGCCAACTATGGCTACACCTTC.

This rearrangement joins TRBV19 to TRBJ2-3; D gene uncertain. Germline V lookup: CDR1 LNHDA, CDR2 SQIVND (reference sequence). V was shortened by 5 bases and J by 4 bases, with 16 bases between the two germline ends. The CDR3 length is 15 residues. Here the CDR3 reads CASSFAGRQADTQYF. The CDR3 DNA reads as TGTGCCAGTAGTTTTGCAGGCCGGCAGGCAGATACGCAGTATTTT. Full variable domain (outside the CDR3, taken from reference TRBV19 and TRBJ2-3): DGGITQSPKYLFRKEGQNVTLSCEQNLNHDAMYWYRQDPGQGLRLIYYSQIVNDFQKGDIAEGYSVSREKKESFPLTVTSAQKNPTAFYLCASSFAGRQADTQYFGPGTRLTVL.

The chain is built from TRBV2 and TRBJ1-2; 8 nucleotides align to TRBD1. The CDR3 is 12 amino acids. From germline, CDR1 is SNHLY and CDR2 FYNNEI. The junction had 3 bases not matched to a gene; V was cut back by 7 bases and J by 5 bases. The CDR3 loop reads CASTDRGYGYTF. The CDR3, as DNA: TGTGCCAGCACAGACAGGGGTTATGGCTACACCTTC. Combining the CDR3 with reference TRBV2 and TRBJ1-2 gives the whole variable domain EPEVTQTPSHQVTQMGQEVILRCVPISNHLYFYWYRQILGQKVEFLVSFYNNEISEKSEIFDDQFSVERPDGSNFTLKIRSTKLEDSAMYFCASTDRGYGYTFGSGTRLTVV.

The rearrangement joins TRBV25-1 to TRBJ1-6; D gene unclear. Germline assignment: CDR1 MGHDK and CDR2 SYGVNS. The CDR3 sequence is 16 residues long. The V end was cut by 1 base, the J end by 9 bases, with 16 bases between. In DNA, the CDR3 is TGTGCCAGCAGTGAATCTACTCCGGGGAAGGGTTCACCCCTCCACTTT. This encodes CASSESTPGKGSPLHF.

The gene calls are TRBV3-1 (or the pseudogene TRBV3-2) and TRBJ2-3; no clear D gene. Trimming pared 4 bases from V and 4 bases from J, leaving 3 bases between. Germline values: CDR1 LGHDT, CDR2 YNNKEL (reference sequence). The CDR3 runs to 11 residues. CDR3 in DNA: TGTGCCAGCAGCCCCTCAGATACGCAGTATTTT. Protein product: CASSPSDTQYF.

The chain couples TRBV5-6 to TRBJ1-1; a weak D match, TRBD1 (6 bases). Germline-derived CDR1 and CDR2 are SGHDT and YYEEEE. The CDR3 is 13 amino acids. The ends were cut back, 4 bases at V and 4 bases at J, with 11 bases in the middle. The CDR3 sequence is CASSRTGITEAFF. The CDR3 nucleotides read TGTGCCAGCAGCAGAACAGGGATCACTGAAGCTTTCTTT.

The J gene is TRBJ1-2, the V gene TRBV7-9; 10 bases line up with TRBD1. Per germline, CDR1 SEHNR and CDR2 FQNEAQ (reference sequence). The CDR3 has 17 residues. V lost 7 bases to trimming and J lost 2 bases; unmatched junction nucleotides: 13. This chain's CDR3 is CASTPGQGVLSNYGYTF. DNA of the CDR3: TGTGCCAGCACACCCGGACAGGGGGTACTCTCAAACTATGGCTACACCTTC.

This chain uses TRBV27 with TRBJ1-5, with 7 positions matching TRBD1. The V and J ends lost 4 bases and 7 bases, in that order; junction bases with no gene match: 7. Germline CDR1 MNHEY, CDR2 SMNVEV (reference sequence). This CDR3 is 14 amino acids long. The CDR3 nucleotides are TGTGCCAGCAGTTCCAGGGGGGCAGGACAGCCCCAGCATTTT. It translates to CASSSRGAGQPQHF.